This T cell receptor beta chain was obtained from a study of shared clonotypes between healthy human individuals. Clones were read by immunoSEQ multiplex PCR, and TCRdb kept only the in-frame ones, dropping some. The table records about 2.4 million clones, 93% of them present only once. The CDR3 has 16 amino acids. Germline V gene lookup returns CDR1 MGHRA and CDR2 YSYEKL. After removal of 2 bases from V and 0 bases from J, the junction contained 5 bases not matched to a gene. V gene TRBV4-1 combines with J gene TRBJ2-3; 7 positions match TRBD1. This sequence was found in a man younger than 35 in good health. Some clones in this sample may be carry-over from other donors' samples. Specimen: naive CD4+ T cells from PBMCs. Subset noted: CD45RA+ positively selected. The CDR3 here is CASSQHRGTSTDTQYF. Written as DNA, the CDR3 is TGCGCCAGCAGCCAACACAGGGGTACTAGCACAGATACGCAGTATTTT.